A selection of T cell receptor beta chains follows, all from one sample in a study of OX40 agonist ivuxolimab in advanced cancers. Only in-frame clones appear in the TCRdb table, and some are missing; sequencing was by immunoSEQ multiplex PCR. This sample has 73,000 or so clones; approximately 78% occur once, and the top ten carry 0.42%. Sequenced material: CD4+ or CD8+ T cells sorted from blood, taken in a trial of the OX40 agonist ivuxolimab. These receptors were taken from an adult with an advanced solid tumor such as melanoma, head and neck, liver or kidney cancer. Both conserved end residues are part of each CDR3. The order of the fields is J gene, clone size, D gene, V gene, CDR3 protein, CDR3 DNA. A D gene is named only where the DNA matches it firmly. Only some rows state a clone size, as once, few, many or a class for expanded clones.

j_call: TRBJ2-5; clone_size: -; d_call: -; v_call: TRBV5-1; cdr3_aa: CASSLIVTSRETQYF; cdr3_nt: TGCGCCAGCAGCTTGATTGTCACGAGCCGGGAGACCCAGTACTTC
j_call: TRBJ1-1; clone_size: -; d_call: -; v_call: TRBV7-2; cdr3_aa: CASSLEPGSEAFF; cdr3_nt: TGTGCCAGCAGCTTAGAACCGGGCTCTGAAGCTTTCTTT
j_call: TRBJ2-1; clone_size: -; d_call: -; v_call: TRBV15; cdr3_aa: CATSRDQGYNEQFF; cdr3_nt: TGTGCCACCAGCAGAGATCAAGGTTACAATGAGCAGTTCTTC
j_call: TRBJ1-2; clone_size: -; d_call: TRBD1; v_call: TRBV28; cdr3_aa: CASSLRDRGRGGYTF; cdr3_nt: TGTGCCAGCAGTTTAAGGGACAGGGGGCGGGGAGGCTACACCTTC
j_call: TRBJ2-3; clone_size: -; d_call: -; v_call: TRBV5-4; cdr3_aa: CASSLGDTQYF; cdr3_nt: TGTGCCAGCAGCTTGGGCGATACGCAGTATTTT
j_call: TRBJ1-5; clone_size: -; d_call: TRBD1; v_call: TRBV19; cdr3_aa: CASRTGQGFYQPQHF; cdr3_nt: TGTGCCAGTAGAACCGGACAGGGATTTTATCAGCCCCAGCATTTT
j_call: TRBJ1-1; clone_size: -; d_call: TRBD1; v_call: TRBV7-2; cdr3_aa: CASSLYARGPAEAFF; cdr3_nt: TGTGCCAGCAGCTTATATGCCAGGGGGCCCGCTGAAGCTTTCTTT
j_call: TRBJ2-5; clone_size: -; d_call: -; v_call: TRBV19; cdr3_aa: CASSIKMRETQYF; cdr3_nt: TGTGCCAGTAGTATTAAGATGAGGGAGACCCAGTACTTC
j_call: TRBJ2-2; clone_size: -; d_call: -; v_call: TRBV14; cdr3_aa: CASKRSSGNTGELFF; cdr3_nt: TGTGCCAGCAAACGCTCGTCCGGGAACACCGGGGAGCTGTTTTTT
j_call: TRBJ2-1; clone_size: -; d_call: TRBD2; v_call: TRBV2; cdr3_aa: CATYLGAGGEQFF; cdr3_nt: TGTGCCACCTACCTCGGGGCGGGAGGCGAGCAGTTCTTC
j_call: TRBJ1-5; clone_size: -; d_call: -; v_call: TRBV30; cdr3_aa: CAWSSGFNQSQHF; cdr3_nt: TGTGCCTGGAGTTCCGGATTCAATCAGTCCCAGCATTTT
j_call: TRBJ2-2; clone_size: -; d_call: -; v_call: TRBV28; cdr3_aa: CASSIRGTGELFF; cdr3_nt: TGTGCCAGCAGTATCAGGGGAACCGGGGAGCTGTTTTTT
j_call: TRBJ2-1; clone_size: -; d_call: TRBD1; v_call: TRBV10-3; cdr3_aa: CAISAQQGRDEQFF; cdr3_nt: TGTGCCATCAGCGCCCAACAGGGGCGCGATGAGCAGTTCTTC
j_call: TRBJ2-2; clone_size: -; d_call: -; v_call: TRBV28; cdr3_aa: CASTPRSGGGELFF; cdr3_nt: TGTGCCAGCACCCCAAGGAGTGGAGGCGGGGAGCTGTTTTTT
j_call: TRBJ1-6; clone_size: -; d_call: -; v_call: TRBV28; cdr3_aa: CASIKSGGPSPLHF; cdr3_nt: TGTGCCAGCATAAAGAGCGGGGGGCCTTCACCCCTCCACTTT
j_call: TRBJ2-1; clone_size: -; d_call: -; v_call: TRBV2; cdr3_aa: CASSAKGSSYNEQFF; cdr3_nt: TGTGCCAGCAGTGCCAAGGGCAGCTCCTACAATGAGCAGTTCTTC
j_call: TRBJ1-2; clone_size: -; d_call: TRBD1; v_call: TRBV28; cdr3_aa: CASSPGQGYGYTF; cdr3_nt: TGTGCCAGCAGTCCCGGACAGGGGTATGGCTACACCTTC
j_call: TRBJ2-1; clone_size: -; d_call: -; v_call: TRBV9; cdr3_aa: CASSAPRGRGPANEQFF; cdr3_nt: TGTGCCAGCAGCGCTCCAAGGGGGAGGGGGCCGGCGAATGAGCAGTTCTTC
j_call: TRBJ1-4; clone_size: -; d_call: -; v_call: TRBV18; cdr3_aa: CASSLTNVGTNEKLFF; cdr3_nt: TGTGCCAGCTCACTAACGAACGTTGGAACTAATGAAAAACTGTTTTTT
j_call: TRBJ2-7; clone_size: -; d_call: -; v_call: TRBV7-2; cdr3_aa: CASRQMDFTSSYEQYF; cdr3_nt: TGTGCCAGCAGACAAATGGACTTTACCAGCTCCTACGAGCAGTACTTC
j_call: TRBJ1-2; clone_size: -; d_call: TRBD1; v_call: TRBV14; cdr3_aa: CASSPRTLTGGHYGYTF; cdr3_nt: TGTGCCAGCAGCCCTAGAACCCTGACAGGGGGGCACTATGGCTACACCTTC
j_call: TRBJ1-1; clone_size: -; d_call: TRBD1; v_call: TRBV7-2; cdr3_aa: CASKGTGGTEAFF; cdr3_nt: TGTGCCAGCAAGGGGACAGGGGGCACTGAAGCTTTCTTT
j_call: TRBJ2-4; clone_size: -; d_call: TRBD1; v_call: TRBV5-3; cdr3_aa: CARSLGSGTGVPLAKNIQYF; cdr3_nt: TGTGCCAGAAGCTTGGGTTCCGGGACAGGGGTCCCCCTGGCCAAAAACATTCAGTACTTC
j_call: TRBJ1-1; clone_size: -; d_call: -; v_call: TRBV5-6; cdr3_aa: CASSFEYSWGVNTEAFF; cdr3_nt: TGTGCCAGCAGCTTCGAATACTCTTGGGGAGTTAACACTGAAGCTTTCTTT
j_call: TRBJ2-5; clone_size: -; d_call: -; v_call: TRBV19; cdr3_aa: CASSMLGSQETQYF; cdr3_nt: TGTGCCAGTAGTATGTTGGGCTCACAAGAGACCCAGTACTTC
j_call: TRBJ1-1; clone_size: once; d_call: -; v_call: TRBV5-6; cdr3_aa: CASRPLGANTEAFF; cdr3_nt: TGTGCCAGCAGACCCCTGGGAGCGAACACTGAAGCTTTCTTT
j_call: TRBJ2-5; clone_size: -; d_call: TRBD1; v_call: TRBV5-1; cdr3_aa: CASSSATGVGETQYF; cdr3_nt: TGCGCCAGCAGCTCCGCGACAGGGGTAGGGGAGACCCAGTACTTC
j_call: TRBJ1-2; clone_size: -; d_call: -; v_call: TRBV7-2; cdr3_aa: CASTAVVYGYTF; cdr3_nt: TGTGCCAGCACTGCTGTGGTGTATGGCTACACCTTC
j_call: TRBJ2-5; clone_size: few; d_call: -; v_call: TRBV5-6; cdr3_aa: CASSSQGRELETQYF; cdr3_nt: TGTGCCAGCAGCAGTCAGGGAAGGGAGTTGGAGACCCAGTACTTC
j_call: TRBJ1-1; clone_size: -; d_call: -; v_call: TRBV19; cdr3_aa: CASSIGGRGRTEAFF; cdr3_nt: TGTGCCAGTAGTATAGGAGGCAGGGGACGGACTGAAGCTTTCTTT
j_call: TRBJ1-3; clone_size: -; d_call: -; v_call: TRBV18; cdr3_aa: CASRTALSGNTIYF; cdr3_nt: TGTGCCAGTCGGACCGCGCTCTCTGGAAACACCATATATTTT
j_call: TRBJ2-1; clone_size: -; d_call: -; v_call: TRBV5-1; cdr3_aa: CASSFIVGSNEQFF; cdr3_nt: TGCGCCAGCAGCTTCATCGTGGGGTCCAATGAGCAGTTCTTC
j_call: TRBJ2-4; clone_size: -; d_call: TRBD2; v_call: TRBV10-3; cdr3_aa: CAISPRLAGGEAKNIQYF; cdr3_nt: TGTGCCATCAGCCCCCGGCTAGCGGGAGGGGAGGCCAAAAACATTCAGTACTTC
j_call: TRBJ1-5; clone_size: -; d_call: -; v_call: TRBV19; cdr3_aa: CASIRRGDYSNQPQHF; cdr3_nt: TGTGCCAGTATTAGGAGGGGAGACTATAGCAATCAGCCCCAGCATTTT
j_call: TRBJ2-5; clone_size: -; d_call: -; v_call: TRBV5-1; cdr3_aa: CASSLPQETQYF; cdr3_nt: TGCGCCAGCAGCTTACCCCAAGAGACCCAGTACTTC
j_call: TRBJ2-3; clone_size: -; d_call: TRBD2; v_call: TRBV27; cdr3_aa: CASSQTSGAVDTQYF; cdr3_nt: TGTGCCAGCAGTCAGACTAGCGGAGCCGTAGATACGCAGTATTTT
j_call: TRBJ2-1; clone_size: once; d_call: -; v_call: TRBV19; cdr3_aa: CASSMGSSYNEQFF; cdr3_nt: TGTGCCAGTAGTATGGGTAGTTCCTACAATGAGCAGTTCTTC
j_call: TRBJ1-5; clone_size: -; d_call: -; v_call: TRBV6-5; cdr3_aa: CASSRYIDGNQPQHF; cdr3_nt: TGTGCCAGCAGCCGTTATATAGATGGCAATCAGCCCCAGCATTTT
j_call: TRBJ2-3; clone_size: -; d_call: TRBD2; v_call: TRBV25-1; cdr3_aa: CASSDLAGLGTDTQYF; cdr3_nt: TGTGCCAGCAGTGACCTAGCGGGACTGGGCACAGATACGCAGTATTTT
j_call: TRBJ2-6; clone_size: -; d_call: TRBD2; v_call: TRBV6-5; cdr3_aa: CASRRETSGANVLTF; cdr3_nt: TGTGCCAGCAGGCGGGAGACTTCTGGGGCCAACGTCCTGACTTTC
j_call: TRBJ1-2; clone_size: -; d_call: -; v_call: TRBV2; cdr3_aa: CASRNRANYGYTF; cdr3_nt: TGTGCCAGCAGAAACAGGGCTAACTATGGCTACACCTTC
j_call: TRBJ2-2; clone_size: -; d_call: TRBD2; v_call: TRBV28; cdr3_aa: CASLNSGQNTGELFF; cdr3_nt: TGTGCCAGCCTAAATAGCGGGCAGAACACCGGGGAGCTGTTTTTT
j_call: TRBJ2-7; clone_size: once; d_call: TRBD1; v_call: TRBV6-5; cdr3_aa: CASSRTGGFSEQYF; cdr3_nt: TGTGCCAGCAGCCGGACAGGGGGATTTAGCGAGCAGTACTTC
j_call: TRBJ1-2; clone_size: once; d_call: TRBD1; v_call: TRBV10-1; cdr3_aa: CASSRDRTYGYTF; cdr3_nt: TGCGCCAGCAGCCGGGACAGGACGTATGGCTACACCTTC
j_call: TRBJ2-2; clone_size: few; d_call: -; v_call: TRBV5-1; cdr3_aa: CASSLSQGTGELFF; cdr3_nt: TGCGCCAGCAGCTTGAGTCAGGGGACCGGGGAGCTGTTTTTT
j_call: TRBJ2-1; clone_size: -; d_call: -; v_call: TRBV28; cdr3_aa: CASKNYPGTNDEQFF; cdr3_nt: TGTGCCAGCAAGAACTATCCGGGAACCAACGATGAGCAGTTCTTC
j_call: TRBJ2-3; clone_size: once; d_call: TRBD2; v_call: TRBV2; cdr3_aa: CASRDLAGFATDTQYF; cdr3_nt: TGTGCCAGCAGAGATTTAGCGGGGTTCGCCACAGATACGCAGTATTTT
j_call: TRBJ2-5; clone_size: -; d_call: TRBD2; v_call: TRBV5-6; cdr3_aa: CASSLTSGRETQYF; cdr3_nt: TGTGCCAGCAGCTTGACTAGCGGGAGAGAGACCCAGTACTTC
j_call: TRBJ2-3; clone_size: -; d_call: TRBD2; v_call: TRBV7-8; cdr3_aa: CASSSTSGTDTQYF; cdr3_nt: TGTGCCAGCAGCTCGACTAGCGGCACAGATACGCAGTATTTT
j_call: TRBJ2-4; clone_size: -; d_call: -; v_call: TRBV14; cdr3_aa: CASSQNQGNIQYF; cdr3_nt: TGTGCCAGCAGCCAGAATCAGGGAAACATTCAGTACTTC
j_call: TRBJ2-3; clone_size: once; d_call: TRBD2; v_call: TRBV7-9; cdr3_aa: CASSSGERGAGDTQYF; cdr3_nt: TGTGCCAGCAGTTCCGGGGAGCGGGGGGCCGGAGATACGCAGTATTTT
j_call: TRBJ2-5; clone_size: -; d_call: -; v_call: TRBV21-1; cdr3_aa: CASSKGASGPYQETQYF; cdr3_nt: TGTGCCAGCAGCAAAGGGGCTAGCGGGCCGTACCAAGAGACCCAGTACTTC
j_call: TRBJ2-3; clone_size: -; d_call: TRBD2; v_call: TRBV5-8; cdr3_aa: CASSPASGRTTDTQYF; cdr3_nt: TGTGCCAGCAGCCCAGCTAGCGGGAGAACGACAGATACGCAGTATTTT
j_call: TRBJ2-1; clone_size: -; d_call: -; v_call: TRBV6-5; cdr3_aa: CASSYSGAREQFF; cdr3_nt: TGTGCCAGCAGTTACTCTGGGGCACGGGAGCAGTTCTTC
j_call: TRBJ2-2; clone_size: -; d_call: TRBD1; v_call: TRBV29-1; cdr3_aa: CSVVVKGAAGELFF; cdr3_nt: TGCAGCGTTGTGGTAAAGGGGGCGGCCGGGGAGCTGTTTTTT
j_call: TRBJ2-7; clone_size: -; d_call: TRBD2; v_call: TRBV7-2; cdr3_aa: CASSLGVGGSIYEQYF; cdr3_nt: TGTGCCAGCAGCTTAGGGGTAGGCGGGAGCATCTACGAGCAGTACTTC